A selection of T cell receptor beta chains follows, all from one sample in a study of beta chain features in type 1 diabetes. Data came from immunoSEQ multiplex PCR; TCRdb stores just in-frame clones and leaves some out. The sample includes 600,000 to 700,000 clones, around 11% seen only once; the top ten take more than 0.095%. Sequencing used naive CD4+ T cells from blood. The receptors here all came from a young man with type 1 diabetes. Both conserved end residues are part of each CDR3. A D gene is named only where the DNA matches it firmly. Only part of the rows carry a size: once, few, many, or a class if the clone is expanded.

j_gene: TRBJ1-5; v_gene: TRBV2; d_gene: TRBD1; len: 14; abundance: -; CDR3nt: TGTGCCAGCAGTCAGGACAGGACCAATCAGCCCCAGCATTTT; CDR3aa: CASSQDRTNQPQHF
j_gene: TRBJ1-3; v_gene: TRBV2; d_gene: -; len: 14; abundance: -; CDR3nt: TGTGCCAGCAGTTCAGGTATCTTAGGAAACACCATATATTTT; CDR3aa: CASSSGILGNTIYF
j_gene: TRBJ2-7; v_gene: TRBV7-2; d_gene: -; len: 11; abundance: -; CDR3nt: TGTGCCAGCAGCTCCTTCGGGGAGCAGTACTTC; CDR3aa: CASSSFGEQYF
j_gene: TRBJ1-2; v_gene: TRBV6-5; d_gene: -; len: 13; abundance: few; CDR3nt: TGTGCCAGCCAAGGGGCCTTTAACTATGGCTACACCTTC; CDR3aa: CASQGAFNYGYTF
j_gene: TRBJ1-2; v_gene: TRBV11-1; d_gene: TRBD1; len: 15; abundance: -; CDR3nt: TGTGCCAGCAGCTCTATCATGGGGACAGCGGATGGCTACACCTTC; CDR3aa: CASSSIMGTADGYTF
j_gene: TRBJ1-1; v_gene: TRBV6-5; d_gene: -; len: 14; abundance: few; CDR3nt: TGTGCCAGCAGTTATGGCATGGCAAACACTGAAGCTTTCTTT; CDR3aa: CASSYGMANTEAFF
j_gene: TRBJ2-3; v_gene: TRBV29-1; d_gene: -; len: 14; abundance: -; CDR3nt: TGCAGCGTTGGGCTAGCCGGGGGTGTGGATACGCAGTATTTT; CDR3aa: CSVGLAGGVDTQYF
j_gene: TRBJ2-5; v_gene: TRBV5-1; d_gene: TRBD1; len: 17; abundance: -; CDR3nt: TGCGCCAGCAGCTTGAGTTCCTCGGCAGGGGGCTTGGAGACCCAGTACTTC; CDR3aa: CASSLSSSAGGLETQYF
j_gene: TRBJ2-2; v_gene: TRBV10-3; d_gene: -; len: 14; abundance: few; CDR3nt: TGTGCCACCCGGTCCCAGGGAAACACCGGGGAGCTGTTTTTT; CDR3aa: CATRSQGNTGELFF
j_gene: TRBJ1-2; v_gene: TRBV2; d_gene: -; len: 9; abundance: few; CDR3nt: TGTGCCAGTACCCCTGGCTACACCTTC; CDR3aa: CASTPGYTF
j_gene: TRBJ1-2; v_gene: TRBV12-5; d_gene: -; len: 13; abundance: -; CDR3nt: TGTGCTAGTGGCCCCGGACAGCTCTATGGCTACACCTTC; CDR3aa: CASGPGQLYGYTF
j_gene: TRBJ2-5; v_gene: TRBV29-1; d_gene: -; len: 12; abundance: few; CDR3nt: TGCAGCGTTGTGGCAGCCCAAGAGACCCAGTACTTC; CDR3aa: CSVVAAQETQYF
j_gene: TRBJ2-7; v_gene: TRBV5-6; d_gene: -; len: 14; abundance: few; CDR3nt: TGTGCCAGCAGCCGCCCTGGGACGTCCTACGAGCAGTACTTC; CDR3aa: CASSRPGTSYEQYF
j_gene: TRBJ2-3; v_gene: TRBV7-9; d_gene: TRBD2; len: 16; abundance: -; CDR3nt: TGTGCCAGCAGCTTAGAAGCTAGCGGGGGAACAGATACGCAGTATTTT; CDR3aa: CASSLEASGGTDTQYF
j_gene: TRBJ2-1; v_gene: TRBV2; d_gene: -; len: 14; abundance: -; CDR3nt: TGTGCCAGCAGTGAATTAGTTCACTACAATGAGCAGTTCTTC; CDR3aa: CASSELVHYNEQFF
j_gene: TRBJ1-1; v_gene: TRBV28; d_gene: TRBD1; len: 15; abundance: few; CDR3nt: TGTGCCAGCAGTTTCCCCAGGGGGGAAAACACTGAAGCTTTCTTT; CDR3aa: CASSFPRGENTEAFF
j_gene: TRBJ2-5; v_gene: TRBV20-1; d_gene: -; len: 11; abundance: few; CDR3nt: TGCAGTGCTACGTTACAAGAGACCCAGTACTTC; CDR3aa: CSATLQETQYF
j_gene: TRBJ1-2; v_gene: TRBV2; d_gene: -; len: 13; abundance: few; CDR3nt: TGTGCCAGCAGTGGTCAGGGGCAGTATGGCTACACCTTC; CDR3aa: CASSGQGQYGYTF
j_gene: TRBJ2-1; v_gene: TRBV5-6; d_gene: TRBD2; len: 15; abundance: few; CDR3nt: TGTGCCAGCAGCTTCCGGACTAGCAGGGCTGATGAGCAGTTCTTC; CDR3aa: CASSFRTSRADEQFF
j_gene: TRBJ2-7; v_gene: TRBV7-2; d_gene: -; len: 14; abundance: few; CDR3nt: TGTGCCAGCAGCGCCTCGACTGGTTCCTACGAGCAGTACTTC; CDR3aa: CASSASTGSYEQYF
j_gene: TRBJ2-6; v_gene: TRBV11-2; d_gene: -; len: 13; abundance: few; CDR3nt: TGTGCCAGCACCTTCTCTGGGGCCAACGTCCTGACTTTC; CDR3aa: CASTFSGANVLTF
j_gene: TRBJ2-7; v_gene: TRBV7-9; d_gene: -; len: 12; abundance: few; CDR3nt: TGTGCCAGCAGCTATACCAGCTACGAGCAGTACTTC; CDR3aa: CASSYTSYEQYF
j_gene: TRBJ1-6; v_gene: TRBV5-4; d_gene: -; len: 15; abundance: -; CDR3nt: TGTGCCAGCAGCCCCGAAAGGGGCTATAATTCACCCCTCCACTTT; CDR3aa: CASSPERGYNSPLHF
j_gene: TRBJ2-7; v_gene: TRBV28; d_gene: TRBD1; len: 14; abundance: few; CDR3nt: TGTGCCAGCAACCGACCGGGACAGGGGTTCGAGCAGTACTTC; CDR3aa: CASNRPGQGFEQYF
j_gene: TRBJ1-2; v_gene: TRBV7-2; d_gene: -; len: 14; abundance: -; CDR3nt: TGTGCCAGCAGCTACTCATCAGGGGCGTATGGCTACACCTTC; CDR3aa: CASSYSSGAYGYTF
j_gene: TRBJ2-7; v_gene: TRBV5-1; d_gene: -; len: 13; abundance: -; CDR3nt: TGCGCCAGCAGCTTGTCGGCTCGCTACGAGCAGTACTTC; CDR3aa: CASSLSARYEQYF
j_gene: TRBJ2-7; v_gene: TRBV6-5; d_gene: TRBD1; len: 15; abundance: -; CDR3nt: TGTGCCAGCAGTTACGGGACAGGGGTTTCCTACGAGCAGTACTTC; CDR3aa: CASSYGTGVSYEQYF
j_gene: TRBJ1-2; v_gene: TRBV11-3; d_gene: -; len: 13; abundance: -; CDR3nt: TGTGCCAGCAGCCCCCAGGAGAACTATGGCTACACCTTC; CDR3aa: CASSPQENYGYTF
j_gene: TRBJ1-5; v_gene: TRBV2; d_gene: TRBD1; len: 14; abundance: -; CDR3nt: TGTGCCAGCAGTGACACAGGGGGCAGTCAGCCCCAGCATTTT; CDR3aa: CASSDTGGSQPQHF
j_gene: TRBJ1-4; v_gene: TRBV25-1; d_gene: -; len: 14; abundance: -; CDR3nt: TGTGCCAGCAGTGTTCCGGGGGAGGCTGAAAAACTGTTTTTT; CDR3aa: CASSVPGEAEKLFF
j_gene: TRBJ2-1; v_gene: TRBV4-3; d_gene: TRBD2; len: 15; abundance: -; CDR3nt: TGCGCCAGCAGCCAAGAGGGGGGAGGGCCCAATGAGCAGTTCTTC; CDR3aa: CASSQEGGGPNEQFF
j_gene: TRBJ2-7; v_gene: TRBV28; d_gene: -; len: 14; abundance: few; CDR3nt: TGTGCCAGCAGTTTTGTGGGTTCCTACTACGAGCAGTACTTC; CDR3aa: CASSFVGSYYEQYF
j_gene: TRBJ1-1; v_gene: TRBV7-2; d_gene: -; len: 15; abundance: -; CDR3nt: TGTGCCAGCAGCTATAAAGGGGTTTTGAACACTGAAGCTTTCTTT; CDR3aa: CASSYKGVLNTEAFF
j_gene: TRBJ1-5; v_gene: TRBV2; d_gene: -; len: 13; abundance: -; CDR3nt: TGTGCCAGCAGTCGGGCCTTAAATCAGCCCCAGCATTTT; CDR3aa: CASSRALNQPQHF
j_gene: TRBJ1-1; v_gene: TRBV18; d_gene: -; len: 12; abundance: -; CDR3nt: TGTGCCAGCTCCCAAGCTCACACTGAAGCTTTCTTT; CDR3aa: CASSQAHTEAFF
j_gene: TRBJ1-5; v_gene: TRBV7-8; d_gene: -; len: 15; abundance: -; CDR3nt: TGTGCCAGCAGCTTATCGAGTCAGAGTAATCAGCCCCAGCATTTT; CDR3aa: CASSLSSQSNQPQHF
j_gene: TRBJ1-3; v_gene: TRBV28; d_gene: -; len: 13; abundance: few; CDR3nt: TGTGCCAGCAGTTCCCTTGCGGAAAACACCATATATTTT; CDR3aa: CASSSLAENTIYF
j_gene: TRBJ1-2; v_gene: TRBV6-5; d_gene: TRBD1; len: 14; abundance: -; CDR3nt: TGTGCCAGCAGTCCGGGACAGCGGAACTATGGCTACACCTTC; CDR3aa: CASSPGQRNYGYTF
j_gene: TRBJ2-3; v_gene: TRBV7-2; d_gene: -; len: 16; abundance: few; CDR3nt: TGTGCCAGCAGCTCCCAGACTGTGGATGGCACAGATACGCAGTATTTT; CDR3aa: CASSSQTVDGTDTQYF
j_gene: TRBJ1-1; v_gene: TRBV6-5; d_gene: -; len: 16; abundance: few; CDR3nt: TGTGCCAGCAGTTTAGATCCCGGGACCCAGAACACTGAAGCTTTCTTT; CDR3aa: CASSLDPGTQNTEAFF
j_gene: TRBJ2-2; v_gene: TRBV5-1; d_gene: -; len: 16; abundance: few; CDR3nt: TGCGCCAGCAGCTTGTTGGGCAGGCGAAACACCGGGGAGCTGTTTTTT; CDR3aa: CASSLLGRRNTGELFF
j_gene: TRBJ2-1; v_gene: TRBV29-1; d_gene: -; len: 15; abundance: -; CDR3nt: TGCAGCGTTGGCCCCGGGGCGAGGGCGGGACCTGAGCAGTTCTTC; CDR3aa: CSVGPGARAGPEQFF
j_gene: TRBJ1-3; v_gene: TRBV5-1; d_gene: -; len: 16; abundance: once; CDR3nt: TGCGCCAGCAGCTTGGAGGGGCCGGTTTCTGGAAACACCATATATTTT; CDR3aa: CASSLEGPVSGNTIYF
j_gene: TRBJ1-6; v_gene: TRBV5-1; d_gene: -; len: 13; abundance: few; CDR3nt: TGCGCCAGCAGCTTGGCCGAGAATTCACCCCTCCACTTT; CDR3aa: CASSLAENSPLHF
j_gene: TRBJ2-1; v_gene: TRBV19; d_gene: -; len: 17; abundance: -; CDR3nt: TGTGCCAGTAGTATAGAAGGGAGGAGTCGCTCCTACAATGAGCAGTTCTTC; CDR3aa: CASSIEGRSRSYNEQFF
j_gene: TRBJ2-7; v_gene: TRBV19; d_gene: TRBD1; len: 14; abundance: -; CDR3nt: TGTGCCAGTAGTAGCCGGGACAGGGACTACGAGCAGTACTTC; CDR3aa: CASSSRDRDYEQYF
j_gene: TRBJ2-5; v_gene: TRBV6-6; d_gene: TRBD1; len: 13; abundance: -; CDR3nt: TGTGCCAGCAGCTGGACAGGGGAAGAGACCCAGTACTTC; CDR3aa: CASSWTGEETQYF
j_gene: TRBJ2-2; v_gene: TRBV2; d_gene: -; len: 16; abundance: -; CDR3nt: TGTGCCAGCACCGAGGAAGGACTCACCTTTGGAGGGGAGCTGTTTTTT; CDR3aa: CASTEEGLTFGGELFF
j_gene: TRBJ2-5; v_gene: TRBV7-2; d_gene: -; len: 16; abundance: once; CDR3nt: TGTGCCAGCAGCTTAGTTCATCTGGAACTACAAGAGACCCAGTACTTC; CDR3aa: CASSLVHLELQETQYF
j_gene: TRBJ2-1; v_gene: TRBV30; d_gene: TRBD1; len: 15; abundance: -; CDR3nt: TGTGCCTGGAGTGCCCCCGGGACAGGGGGTCATGAGCAGTTCTTC; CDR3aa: CAWSAPGTGGHEQFF
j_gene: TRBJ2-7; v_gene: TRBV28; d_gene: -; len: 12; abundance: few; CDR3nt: TGTGCCACCACTCAGGGGTTCCACGAGCAGTACTTC; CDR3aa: CATTQGFHEQYF
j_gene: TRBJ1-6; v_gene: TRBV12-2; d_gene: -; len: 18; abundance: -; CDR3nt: TGTGCAAGTCGCTCAGGACAGGGCGCCGTTCCCTATAATTCACCCCTCCACTTT; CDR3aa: CASRSGQGAVPYNSPLHF
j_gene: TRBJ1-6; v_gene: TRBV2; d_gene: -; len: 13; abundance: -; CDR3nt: TGTGCCAGCAAACCCGGGACTGGTTCACCCCTCCACTTT; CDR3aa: CASKPGTGSPLHF
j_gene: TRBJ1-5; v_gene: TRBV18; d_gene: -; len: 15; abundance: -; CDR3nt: TGTGCCAGCTCACCCTCGGACAGTAGCAATCAGCCCCAGCATTTT; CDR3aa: CASSPSDSSNQPQHF
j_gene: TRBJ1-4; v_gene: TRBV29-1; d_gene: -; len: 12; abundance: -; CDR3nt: TGCAGCGGGAGGGGTAGTAATGAAAAACTGTTTTTT; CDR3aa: CSGRGSNEKLFF
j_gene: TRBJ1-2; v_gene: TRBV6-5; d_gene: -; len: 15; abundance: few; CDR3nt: TGTGCCAGCAGTTACAGCGGCAAGCTGGGCTATGGCTACACCTTC; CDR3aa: CASSYSGKLGYGYTF
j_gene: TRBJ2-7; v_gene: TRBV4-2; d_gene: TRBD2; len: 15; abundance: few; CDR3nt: TGTGCCAGCAGCCAAGGGACTAGCGGGGGCTACGAGCAGTACTTC; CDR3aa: CASSQGTSGGYEQYF
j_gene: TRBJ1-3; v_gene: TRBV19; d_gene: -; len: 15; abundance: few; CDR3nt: TGTGCCAGTAACAGCAGGGGCCACTCTGGAAACACCATATATTTT; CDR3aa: CASNSRGHSGNTIYF
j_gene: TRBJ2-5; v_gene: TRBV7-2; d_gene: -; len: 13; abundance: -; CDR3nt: TGTGCCAGCAGCTCAGCAGGGAGAGAGACCCAGTACTTC; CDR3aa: CASSSAGRETQYF
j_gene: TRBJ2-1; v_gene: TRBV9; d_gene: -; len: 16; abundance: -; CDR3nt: TGTGCCAGCAGCGTAGATGGACGGCGGCACTACAATGAGCAGTTCTTC; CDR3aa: CASSVDGRRHYNEQFF